This T cell receptor (beta chain) appears in the sequencing data of a study of blood T cell repertoires in COVID-19. Across the study: Sites in the United States, Italy and Spain provided acute and convalescent COVID-19 samples. PBMCs, B-cell-depleted T cells, or T cells provided the cDNA or gDNA that made up the material.

In the authors' workflow: For nucleated cells, counts were estimated from reference gene primer amplification. Assay used: immunoSEQ multiplex PCR; TCRdb lists only in-frame clones, some missing. That table gives V, J and clone size, and the DNA gave D and trimming. The sample records about 330,000 clones, approximately 90% being singletons. Per the germline V gene, CDR1 is LGHDT and CDR2 is YNNKEL (reference sequence). This CDR3 is 12 amino acids long. The V end lost 4 bases, the J end lost 8 bases, and 8 bases lay between the germline ends. This receptor was taken from a woman in her forties or fifties with active or convalescent COVID-19. V gene TRBV3-1 (or the pseudogene TRBV3-2) combines with J gene TRBJ1-4; no clear D gene. The sample taken for sequencing was peripheral blood. The CDR3 sequence: CASSRYREKLFF. The CDR3, as DNA: TGTGCCAGCAGCCGATACAGAGAAAAACTGTTTTTT.